Listed below are T cell receptor beta chains from one sample, sequenced in a study of blood T cell repertoires in COVID-19. Only in-frame clones appear in the TCRdb table, and some are missing; sequencing was by immunoSEQ multiplex PCR. This table has about 490,000 clones, 70% to 90% appearing once. The sequenced sample consisted of peripheral blood. The receptors come from a human donor in a cohort sampled during active COVID-19. CDR3s include the opening cysteine and the closing phenylalanine or tryptophan. A D gene is named only where the DNA matches it firmly. Not every row has a clone size; where given, it reads once, few, many or a size class.

>-|TRBJ1-5|-|TRBV27
CASSSLNQPQHF
TGTGCCAGCAGTTCCCTAAATCAGCCCCAGCATTTT
>-|TRBJ1-3|-|TRBV10-1
CASSERGCGNTIYF
TGCGCCAGCAGTGAACGGGGATGTGGAAACACCATATATTTT
>-|TRBJ2-5|-|TRBV7-3
CASSRTRIETQYF
TGTGCCAGCAGCAGAACTAGGATTGAGACCCAGTACTTC
>TRBD1|TRBJ2-2|-|TRBV5-4
CASSGRDRDTGELFF
TGTGCCAGCAGCGGCCGGGACAGGGACACCGGGGAGCTGTTTTTT
>-|TRBJ1-2|-|TRBV6-5
CASSSTGSYGYTF
TGTGCCAGCAGCTCCACAGGGTCTTATGGCTACACCTTC
>TRBD1|TRBJ1-5|-|TRBV3-1/TRBV3-2
CASSQDRGNQPQHF
TGTGCCAGCAGCCAGGACAGGGGAAATCAGCCCCAGCATTTT
>-|TRBJ1-2|once|TRBV28
CASSSRRGDYGYTF
TGTGCCAGCAGTTCCAGGCGGGGCGACTATGGCTACACCTTC
>TRBD1|TRBJ1-5|-|TRBV7-9
CASSPGTGPQPQHF
TGTGCCAGCAGCCCCGGGACAGGACCGCAGCCCCAGCATTTT
>TRBD2|TRBJ2-1|once|TRBV27
CASITTPGRGGHNEQFF
TGTGCCAGCATTACCACCCCGGGTCGGGGGGGACACAATGAGCAGTTCTTC
>TRBD2|TRBJ2-1|-|TRBV5-5
CASSLNPGLAGGNEQFF
TGTGCCAGCAGCTTGAATCCGGGACTAGCGGGGGGCAATGAGCAGTTCTTC
>TRBD2|TRBJ2-3|-|TRBV3-1/TRBV3-2
CASSHGGTQYF
TGTGCCAGCAGCCACGGGGGGACGCAGTATTTT
>-|TRBJ1-2|-|TRBV2
CASSRYGYTF
TGTGCCAGCAGTCGGTATGGCTACACCTTC
>-|TRBJ2-2|-|TRBV24-1
CATSVSRGKTGELFF
TGTGCCACCAGTGTGAGTAGGGGGAAGACCGGGGAGCTGTTTTTT
>-|TRBJ1-2|once|TRBV5-6
CASSLSDVSGYGYTF
TGTGCCAGCAGCTTGTCGGACGTAAGCGGCTATGGCTACACCTTC
>TRBD1|TRBJ2-7|-|TRBV27
CASSRGTGAYEQYF
TGTGCCAGCAGTCGTGGGACAGGGGCCTACGAGCAGTACTTC
>TRBD1|TRBJ2-7|-|TRBV7-2
CASSLRDSNAYEQYF
TGTGCCAGCAGCCTCCGGGACAGCAACGCCTACGAGCAGTACTTC
>-|TRBJ1-3|-|TRBV5-1
CASSLAGLSLGNTIYF
TGCGCCAGCAGCTTGGCAGGGTTGTCGTTAGGAAACACCATATATTTT
>-|TRBJ1-2|-|TRBV6-5
CASGTTGLGGYTF
TGTGCCAGCGGGACTACAGGGTTAGGCGGCTACACCTTC
>-|TRBJ2-5|-|TRBV10-3
CATNYGMQETQYF
TGTGCCACGAATTACGGTATGCAAGAGACCCAGTACTTC
>-|TRBJ2-7|-|TRBV5-1
CASSLGQGVYEQYF
TGCGCCAGCAGCTTGGGGCAGGGTGTTTACGAGCAGTACTTC
>TRBD1|TRBJ2-4|-|TRBV6-1
CASSERWDRNIQYF
TGTGCCAGCAGTGAACGCTGGGACAGAAACATTCAGTACTTC
>-|TRBJ1-1|-|TRBV5-6
CASSLQGIPNTEAFF
TGTGCCAGCAGTTTGCAGGGTATCCCTAACACTGAAGCTTTCTTT
>-|TRBJ1-2|-|TRBV2
CASDINPRVFGGYTF
TGTGCCAGCGATATAAACCCCAGGGTGTTTGGAGGCTACACCTTC
>-|TRBJ2-7|-|TRBV7-2
CASSSPVDSRSYEQYF
TGTGCCAGCAGCTCCCCTGTTGACAGCCGCTCCTACGAGCAGTACTTC
>-|TRBJ1-2|-|TRBV28
CASSLSRYPRGYTF
TGTGCCAGCAGTTTAAGCCGGTATCCGAGGGGCTACACCTTC
>-|TRBJ2-5|few|TRBV14
CASSQATGLLETQYF
TGTGCCAGCAGCCAAGCCACCGGACTCCTGGAGACCCAGTACTTC
>-|TRBJ1-4|-|TRBV27
CASSPLAGEKLFF
TGTGCCAGCAGTCCCCTGGCAGGGGAAAAACTGTTTTTT
>-|TRBJ1-1|few|TRBV3-1/TRBV3-2
CASSPIKMPEAFF
TGTGCCAGCAGCCCTATCAAAATGCCTGAAGCTTTCTTT
>-|TRBJ1-2|-|TRBV5-1
CASSSEDRNYGYTF
TGCGCCAGCAGCTCCGAGGACAGAAACTATGGCTACACCTTC
>TRBD1|TRBJ2-3|-|TRBV11-1
CASSLAWDRVTDTQYF
TGTGCCAGCAGCTTAGCTTGGGACAGGGTAACAGATACGCAGTATTTT
>-|TRBJ1-1|-|TRBV5-4
CASSLGLSGENTEAFF
TGTGCCAGCAGCTTGGGTCTCAGCGGAGAGAACACTGAAGCTTTCTTT
>-|TRBJ2-7|-|TRBV7-2
CASSSDGGLDEQYF
TGTGCCAGCAGCTCAGATGGGGGGTTGGACGAGCAGTACTTC
>TRBD2|TRBJ2-1|-|TRBV4-2
CASSQGDAGGKNEQFF
TGTGCCAGCAGCCAAGGTGATGCGGGGGGGAAGAATGAGCAGTTCTTC
>TRBD1|TRBJ2-7|-|TRBV6-2/TRBV6-3
CASSWDRGHSYEQYF
TGTGCCAGCAGTTGGGACAGGGGGCACTCCTACGAGCAGTACTTC
>-|TRBJ1-1|-|TRBV5-1
CASSFSGSAGREAFF
TGCGCCAGCAGCTTCTCAGGCTCGGCAGGGCGCGAAGCTTTCTTT
>-|TRBJ1-2|many|TRBV27
CASSLSGGASYTF
TGTGCCAGCAGTTTATCGGGTGGGGCTAGCTACACCTTC
>TRBD1|TRBJ2-4|-|TRBV5-1
CASSYTTGFNIQYF
TGCGCCAGCAGCTATACGACAGGGTTCAACATTCAGTACTTC
>-|TRBJ1-2|-|TRBV28
CASSLGYRNYGYTF
TGTGCCAGCAGTTTAGGGTACAGAAACTATGGCTACACCTTC
>-|TRBJ1-4|-|TRBV7-2
CASSLGSRAGEKLFF
TGTGCCAGCAGCTTAGGTAGCAGGGCCGGAGAAAAACTGTTTTTT
>TRBD2|TRBJ2-7|-|TRBV4-1
CASSQGWAGGPGYEQYF
TGCGCCAGCAGCCAAGGCTGGGCGGGAGGGCCTGGCTACGAGCAGTACTTC
>-|TRBJ1-1|once|TRBV12-3/TRBV12-4
CASSIPLNTEAFF
TGTGCCAGCAGTATCCCGTTGAACACTGAAGCTTTCTTT
>-|TRBJ2-3|once|TRBV30
CAWSEGAAASTDTQYF
TGTGCCTGGAGTGAAGGAGCGGCAGCTAGCACAGATACGCAGTATTTT
>-|TRBJ1-2|-|TRBV12-3/TRBV12-4
CASSLGQHYGYTF
TGTGCCAGCAGTTTAGGACAGCACTATGGCTACACCTTC
>-|TRBJ1-6|-|TRBV9
CASSVREVSPLHF
TGTGCCAGCAGCGTAAGGGAGGTATCACCCCTCCACTTT
>TRBD2|TRBJ2-2|-|TRBV2
CASRDLLPGLAGGRGNTGELFF
TGTGCCAGCAGGGATCTTCTGCCCGGGCTAGCGGGAGGTAGAGGGAACACCGGGGAGCTGTTTTTT
>TRBD2|TRBJ2-1|-|TRBV19
CASSMGLSYNEQFF
TGTGCCAGTAGTATGGGACTATCCTACAATGAGCAGTTCTTC
>-|TRBJ1-2|-|TRBV19
CASSFDSRSNYGYTF
TGTGCCAGTAGTTTTGACAGCCGGTCTAACTATGGCTACACCTTC
>TRBD2|TRBJ2-1|-|TRBV10-3
CASQGGSSVQFF
TGTGCCTCTCAGGGCGGGAGTTCGGTGCAGTTCTTC
>-|TRBJ2-3|-|TRBV2
CASSIRVPRPDTQYF
TGTGCCAGCAGTATCAGGGTCCCGCGGCCAGATACGCAGTATTTT
>-|TRBJ1-1|-|TRBV19
CASSIRLRDTEAFF
TGTGCCAGTAGTATTCGCCTCAGGGACACTGAAGCTTTCTTT
>-|TRBJ1-5|-|TRBV30
CAWSVRNSRSNQPQHF
TGTGCCTGGAGTGTTCGGAATAGCCGTAGCAATCAGCCCCAGCATTTT
>TRBD1|TRBJ2-1|-|TRBV5-5
CASSLVGTDNEQFF
TGTGCCAGCAGCTTGGTGGGGACAGACAATGAGCAGTTCTTC
>TRBD2|TRBJ2-3|-|TRBV4-2
CASSPGLAVSTDTQYF
TGTGCCAGCAGCCCCGGACTAGCGGTTAGCACAGATACGCAGTATTTT
>-|TRBJ1-2|-|TRBV30
CAWSTGNYGYTF
TGTGCCTGGAGTACCGGGAACTATGGCTACACCTTC